One sample yielded the 20 T cell receptor beta chains listed below, sequenced in a study of blood T cells in healthy people across ages. A second 7 to 11 cycle PCR used barcoded and J-beta primers. A single record per CDR3 protein comes from TCRdb applying MiXCR to the 5' RACE reads. In the table there are 1,500,000 or so distinct CDR3 sequences, approximately 42% of which are singletons. Sequencing input: blood. These receptors were collected from a young woman in good health.

The rearrangement uses TRBV27 and TRBJ2-7; tentative D call: TRBD2 (6 bases). The V and J ends lost 4 bases and 1 base respectively, with 14 bases between them. The CDR3 totals 15 residues. Germline CDR1 reads MNHEY; CDR2 reads SMNVEV (reference sequence). The CDR3 DNA reads as TGTGCCAGCAGTTGGGGAGGCCACGGGTCCTACGAGCAGTACTTC. Translating gives CASSWGGHGSYEQYF.

The V and J genes are TRBV20-1 and TRBJ2-1; a weak D match, TRBD1 (5 bases). The CDR3 sequence is 14 residues long. Trimming pared 3 bases from V and 3 bases from J, leaving 12 bases between. Germline CDR1 reads DFQATT; CDR2 reads SNEGSKA (reference sequence). In DNA, the CDR3 is TGCAGTGCTAGGTTCCCAGGACACTACAATGAGCAGTTCTTC. This codes for CSARFPGHYNEQFF.

J is TRBJ2-7 and V is TRBV27; the D gene is possibly TRBD2 (6 bases). The CDR3 runs to 14 residues. Germline V lookup: CDR1 MNHEY, CDR2 SMNVEV (reference sequence). V was clipped by 3 bases and J by 0 bases, with 9 bases between them. In DNA form, the CDR3 reads TGTGCCAGCAGTTTTGGGACTTACTCCTACGAGCAGTACTTC. Protein sequence: CASSFGTYSYEQYF.

The chain is built from TRBV3-1 and TRBJ2-5; 8 positions match TRBD2. The assigned J gene may be wrong: the sequence end matches TRBJ2-7 better. Germline CDR1 reads LGHDT; CDR2 reads YNNKEL (reference sequence). This CDR3 is built from 15 residues. The CDR3 here is CASSQDAGGFYEQYF. DNA of the CDR3: TGTGCCAGCAGCCAAGATGCGGGGGGATTTTACGAGCAGTACTTC.

This rearrangement joins TRBV5-6 to TRBJ2-5; 10 nucleotides match TRBD1. V was pared by 4 bases and J by 1 base, with 7 bases of the junction left unmatched. The germline V gene has CDR1 SGHDT and CDR2 YYEEEE. The CDR3 has 16 residues. The CDR3 DNA reads TGTGCCAGCAGCCACGGGACAGGGGTGTTCCAAGAGACCCAGTACTTC. Amino acids: CASSHGTGVFQETQYF.

The V and J genes are TRBV5-6 and TRBJ2-7, with 13 bases matching TRBD2. This CDR3 is 17 amino acids long. After removal of 2 bases from V and 7 bases from J, the junction contained 12 bases not matched to a gene. Looked up from germline, CDR1 is SGHDT and CDR2 is YYEEEE. Written as DNA, the CDR3 is TGTGCCAGCAGCTTCTTACTAGCGGGGGGGACCTACAATGAGCAGTACTTC. It encodes CASSFLLAGGTYNEQYF.

V usage is TRBV10-3 and J usage is TRBJ2-1, with D perhaps matching TRBD2 (7 bases). The germline CDR1 and CDR2 sequences are ENHRY and SYGVKD. The CDR3 length is 16 residues. V was cut by 6 bases and J by 4 bases, with 19 bases left in between. The CDR3 DNA reads as TGTGCCATCAGGGCTGGGGGCGGGGGCGCTTACAATGAGCAGTTCTTC. Its translation: CAIRAGGGGAYNEQFF.

The chain uses TRBV12-3 or TRBV12-4 and TRBJ1-2, with 7 bases lining up with TRBD1. J lost 8 bases, V lost 5 bases, and 8 bases had no gene match. The CDR3 is 13 amino acids. The CDR3 loop reads CASSGRTGLGYTF. The CDR3 bases are TGTGCCAGCAGTGGACGGACAGGCTTGGGCTACACCTTC.

A remark on this clonotype: The junction shows a germline mismatch at one end, possibly a read error. This chain joins TRBV7-3 and TRBJ2-1; TRBD2 matches 7 bases. The CDR3 is 18 residues long. Germline-derived CDR1 and CDR2 are SGHTA and FQGTGA. CDR3: CTSSFYPSTGGKYNEKFF. DNA for the CDR3: TGTACCAGCAGCTTTTATCCCTCAACGGGAGGCAAATACAATGAGAAGTTCTTC.

The chain employs TRBV27 and TRBJ2-1; 8 nucleotides agree with TRBD2. CDR1 is MNHEY, CDR2 SMNVEV, per germline (reference sequence). With 1 base clipped from V and 3 bases from J, the junction kept 8 bases outside the gene matches. The length of the CDR3 is 17 residues. The CDR3 DNA reads TGTGCCAGCAGTTTATTAAGTACTAGCGGCAACTACAATGAGCAGTTCTTC. The encoded protein is CASSLLSTSGNYNEQFF.

The chain combines TRBV25-1 with TRBJ2-1, with D maybe TRBD2 (6 bases). V was trimmed by 1 base and J by 4 bases, leaving 14 bases between them. The germline V gene encodes CDR1 MGHDK and CDR2 SYGVNS. CDR3 length: 16 amino acids. CDR3 protein: CASSESLRGGYNEQFF. Written as DNA, the CDR3 is TGTGCCAGCAGTGAATCCTTGCGGGGAGGTTACAATGAGCAGTTCTTC.

The J gene is TRBJ2-3, the V gene TRBV14; the D is unclear. In germline, CDR1 is SGHDN, CDR2 FVKESK. V gave up 1 base and J gave up 2 bases, with 13 bases separating them. This CDR3 is 16 amino acids long. CDR3 in amino acids: CASSQVEPRATDTQYF. The CDR3 nucleotides read TGTGCCAGCAGCCAAGTAGAACCTCGGGCCACAGATACGCAGTATTTT. The full variable domain, in which reference TRBV14 and TRBJ2-3 provide the parts outside the CDR3, is EAGVTQFPSHSVIEKGQTVTLRCDPISGHDNLYWYRRVMGKEIKFLLHFVKESKQDESGMPNNRFLAERTGGTYSTLKVQPAELEDSGVYFCASSQVEPRATDTQYFGPGTRLTVL.

The chain has TRBV6-7 and TRBJ2-1; 7 bases are shared with TRBD2. TRBV6-7 is an open reading frame, and its role is uncertain. V trimming: 6 bases; J trimming: 0 bases; junction bases outside the gene matches: 14. The CDR3 runs 18 residues. Here the CDR3 reads CASSRYVGGDSSYNEQFF. Here the CDR3 DNA reads TGTGCCAGCAGCAGATACGTTGGGGGGGACTCCTCCTACAATGAGCAGTTCTTC.

The table lists this clonotype with a count of one. This chain joins TRBV5-1 and TRBJ2-2; D call uncertain. The CDR3 is made up of 13 amino acids. Deletions cut 2 bases from V and 9 bases from J, with 11 bases between. Germline loops: CDR1 SGHRS, CDR2 YFSETQ. The DNA of the CDR3 is TGCGCCAGCAGCTTAGGTGGAACCAGGGAGCTGTTTTTT. Its protein product is CASSLGGTRELFF.

The genes are TRBV10-3 and TRBJ1-5; 7 nucleotides align to TRBD1. The J segment lost 7 bases and the V segment lost 11 bases, leaving 14 bases of the junction unmatched. Germline V gene lookup returns CDR1 ENHRY and CDR2 SYGVKD. The CDR3 length is 14 residues. As DNA, the CDR3 is TGTGCCGTAGCTGGGGAAGGGGGCTGGCAGCCCCAGCATTTT. The encoded protein is CAVAGEGGWQPQHF.

The chain is built from TRBV11-2 and TRBJ1-6; 7 bases fit TRBD1. CDR3 length equals 15 residues. CDR1 SGHAT and CDR2 FQNNGV come from the germline V gene. The junction had 9 bases not matched to a gene; V was cut back by 6 bases and J by 7 bases. The CDR3 DNA follows: TGTGCCAGCAGAACCCCGGGACAGAAGAATTCACCCCTCCACTTT. This encodes CASRTPGQKNSPLHF. Full variable domain (missing parts from reference TRBV11-2 and TRBJ1-6): EAGVAQSPRYKIIEKRQSVAFWCNPISGHATLYWYQQILGQGPKLLIQFQNNGVVDDSQLPKDRFSAERLKGVDSTLKIQPAKLEDSAVYLCASRTPGQKNSPLHFGNGTRLTVT.

This clonotype was seen only a few times. The V call is TRBV5-1, the J call TRBJ2-7; D is undetermined. Germline CDR1 and CDR2: SGHRS and YFSETQ. V was pared by 3 bases and J by 2 bases, with 21 bases between. CDR3 length: 17 residues. The CDR3 here is CASSSRQITQLTYEQYF. The CDR3 nucleotides are TGCGCCAGCAGCTCAAGACAAATAACACAGCTTACCTACGAGCAGTACTTC. The whole variable domain, remainder taken from reference TRBV5-1 and TRBJ2-7, is KAGVTQTPRYLIKTRGQQVTLSCSPISGHRSVSWYQQTPGQGLQFLFEYFSETQRNKGNFPGRFSGRQFSNSRSEMNVSTLELGDSALYLCASSSRQITQLTYEQYFGPGTRLTVT.

This chain connects TRBV19 to TRBJ1-1; D unresolved. Between the trimmed V and J ends, which lost 0 bases and 3 bases, there was a span of 2 bases. The germline V gene has CDR1 LNHDA and CDR2 SQIVND (reference sequence). This CDR3 spans 12 amino acids. CDR3 protein: CASSIDHTEAFF. The CDR3 DNA is TGTGCCAGTAGTATAGACCACACTGAAGCTTTCTTT.

This chain links TRBV5-1 with TRBJ2-1; 7 nucleotides line up with TRBD2. CDR1 is SGHRS, CDR2 YFSETQ, per germline. The J segment lost 4 bases and the V segment lost 4 bases, leaving 11 bases of the junction unmatched. This CDR3 contains 16 residues. CDR3 region: CASSRQTSETYNEQFF. DNA for the CDR3: TGCGCCAGCAGCCGACAAACTAGCGAGACTTACAATGAGCAGTTCTTC.

This chain joins TRBV7-2 and TRBJ2-1, with 14 bases identical to TRBD2. This CDR3 has 17 residues. V gave up 0 bases and J gave up 6 bases; unmatched junction bases: 4. The germline CDR1 and CDR2 sequences are SGHTA and FQGNSA. DNA of the CDR3: TGTGCCAGCAGCTTAGCGGGGACTAGCGGGAGAGTCAATGAGCAGTTCTTC. This sequence encodes CASSLAGTSGRVNEQFF.